This T cell receptor beta chain was sequenced for a study of T cells after yellow fever vaccination. The overall study: Libraries from low-cell-number fractions were prepared with the SMART-Seq v4 Ultra Low Input RNA kit.

A single record per CDR3 protein comes from TCRdb applying MiXCR to the 5' RACE reads. The top ten hold around 16% of the sample, which has some 400,000 distinct CDR3 sequences, under 7.5% seen once. This clonotype appeared a few times. Unmatched junction bases numbered 5, after V lost 5 bases and J lost 5 bases. This CDR3 is built from 15 residues. Germline assignment: CDR1 SEHNR and CDR2 FQNEAQ (reference sequence). The input for sequencing was PBMCs, taken 5 days after the yellow fever booster vaccination. The rearrangement links TRBV7-9 to TRBJ2-2; 10 bases line up with TRBD2. The sequence came from a man in his thirties or forties who received the YFV17D yellow fever vaccine. The DNA of the CDR3 is TGTGCCAGCAGCCGAATAGCGGGAGGAACCGGGGAGCTGTTTTTT. Translation gives CASSRIAGGTGELFF.